A single sample gave rise to the 10 T cell receptor beta chains below, sequenced in a study of T-cell reconstitution after alpha-beta-depleted transplantation in children. Using unique molecular identifiers, the investigators prepared the TCRbeta library. TCRdb independently ran MiXCR on the PCR reads; one entry per CDR3 protein. The sample shows some 500,000 distinct CDR3 sequences, approximately 20% of them seen only once. The specimen comprised PBMCs from the stem cell graft donor, sampled from the stem cell graft. The source of these receptors is a human donor who donated a stem cell graft to a child with acute lymphoblastic leukemia.

V gene TRBV29-1 combines with J gene TRBJ2-2; D unclear. Germline V gene data show CDR1 as SQVTM and CDR2 as ANQGSEA. This CDR3 is 12 amino acids long. The germline V and J ends were trimmed by 3 bases and 2 bases, with 4 bases remaining between them. The CDR3 spells CSVEANTGELFF. The CDR3 region has the DNA TGCAGCGTTGAGGCAAACACCGGGGAGCTGTTTTTT.

This clonotype was counted between two and nine times. The chain combines TRBV12-3 or TRBV12-4 with TRBJ2-3; D uncertain. V lost 6 bases and J 5 bases, leaving 15 bases between the germline ends. This CDR3 region has 14 residues. The CDR3 bases are TGTGCCAGCAGCCTAGTTGCCGTGGGAGATACGCAGTATTTT. Its protein is CASSLVAVGDTQYF.

This clonotype was counted a few times. The V gene is TRBV7-9, the J gene TRBJ2-3; TRBD1 might be the D (5 bases). Trimming pared 6 bases from V and 4 bases from J, leaving 14 bases between. The germline V gene has CDR1 SEHNR and CDR2 FQNEAQ (reference sequence). The CDR3 contains 14 residues. The CDR3 spells CASSTGPRADTQYF. CDR3 bases: TGTGCCAGCAGTACTGGTCCCAGGGCAGATACGCAGTATTTT. Full variable domain (rest looked up from reference TRBV7-9 and TRBJ2-3): DTGVSQNPRHKITKRGQNVTFRCDPISEHNRLYWYRQTLGQGPEFLTYFQNEAQLEKSRLLSDRFSAERPKGSFSTLEIQRTEQGDSAMYLCASSTGPRADTQYFGPGTRLTVL.

This clonotype was detected only a few times. The J gene is TRBJ2-1, the V gene TRBV19; possibly TRBD1 for D (5 bases). The CDR3 sequence is 14 residues long. Between the trimmed V and J ends, which lost 7 bases and 0 bases, there was a span of 10 bases. Germline CDR1 LNHDA, CDR2 SQIVND (reference sequence). The CDR3, as DNA: TGTGCCAGTACCCAGGGATTCTCCTACAATGAGCAGTTCTTC. Protein product: CASTQGFSYNEQFF.

V is TRBV7-9 and J is TRBJ2-7; no reliable D call. The tail of the sequence fits TRBJ2-1 better, so the J call may be wrong. The CDR3 is 16 residues long. In germline, CDR1 is SEHNR, CDR2 FQNEAQ (reference sequence). The CDR3 is CASSLGGYLSYNEQFF. CDR3 nucleotides: TGTGCCAGCAGCCTGGGTGGCTACCTCTCCTACAATGAGCAGTTCTTC.

The chain employs TRBV6-2 or TRBV6-3 and TRBJ2-1; 9 bases line up with TRBD2. Germline V gene data show CDR1 as MNHEY and CDR2 as SVGEGT. The CDR3 is 14 residues long. J gave up 9 bases and V 0 bases, and 3 bases lay outside the gene matches. The CDR3 DNA follows: TGTGCCAGCAGTTACTCCGGGACTAGCAGTGAGCAGTTCTTC. Translated, it gives CASSYSGTSSEQFF.

This clonotype was found once. The rearrangement joins TRBV5-1 to TRBJ2-5; D might be TRBD2 (5 bases). Germline assignment: CDR1 SGHRS and CDR2 YFSETQ. The CDR3 has 14 amino acids. Between the trimmed V and J ends, which lost 3 bases and 4 bases, there was a span of 13 bases. DNA for the CDR3: TGCGCCAGCAGCTCCTCGGGGATCCCAGAGACCCAGTACTTC. It encodes CASSSSGIPETQYF.

This clonotype has only a few counts. This rearrangement joins TRBV4-2 to TRBJ1-2; D might be TRBD1 (6 bases). Germline V gene data show CDR1 as LGHNA and CDR2 as YNFKEQ. Trimming shortened V by 1 base and J by 0 bases, and 18 bases separated the two germline ends. This CDR3 is built from 18 residues. This CDR3 reads CASSQVGKAEGANYGYTF. CDR3 bases: TGTGCCAGCAGCCAAGTGGGAAAGGCAGAGGGGGCTAACTATGGCTACACCTTC.

This clonotype has more than one count but fewer than ten. This sequence joins TRBV5-1 and TRBJ2-3; D unresolved. This CDR3 is built from 14 residues. From germline, CDR1 is SGHRS and CDR2 YFSETQ. Trimming took off 0 bases at V and 5 bases at J, with 10 bases between the two ends. CDR3 DNA: TGCGCCAGCAGCTTGGGGATCCCAGGAGATACGCAGTATTTT. Residues: CASSLGIPGDTQYF.

This chain connects TRBV7-9 to TRBJ2-5, with 11 bases identical to TRBD2. J lost 1 base, V lost 3 bases, and 7 bases had no gene match. The CDR3 has 17 residues. Germline-derived CDR1 and CDR2 are SEHNR and FQNEAQ (reference sequence). The CDR3 reads CASSFAIGTSGQETQYF. As DNA, the CDR3 is TGTGCCAGCAGCTTCGCCATAGGGACTAGCGGCCAAGAGACCCAGTACTTC.